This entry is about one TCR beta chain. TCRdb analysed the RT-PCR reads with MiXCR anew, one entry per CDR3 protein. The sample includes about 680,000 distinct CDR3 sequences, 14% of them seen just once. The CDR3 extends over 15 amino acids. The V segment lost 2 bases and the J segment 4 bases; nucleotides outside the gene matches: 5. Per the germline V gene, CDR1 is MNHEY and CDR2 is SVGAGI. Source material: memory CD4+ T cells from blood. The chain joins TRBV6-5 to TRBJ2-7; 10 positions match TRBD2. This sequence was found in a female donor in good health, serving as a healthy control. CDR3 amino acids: CASSYEAGGLYEQYF. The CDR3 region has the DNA TGTGCCAGCAGTTACGAAGCGGGGGGGCTGTACGAGCAGTACTTC.